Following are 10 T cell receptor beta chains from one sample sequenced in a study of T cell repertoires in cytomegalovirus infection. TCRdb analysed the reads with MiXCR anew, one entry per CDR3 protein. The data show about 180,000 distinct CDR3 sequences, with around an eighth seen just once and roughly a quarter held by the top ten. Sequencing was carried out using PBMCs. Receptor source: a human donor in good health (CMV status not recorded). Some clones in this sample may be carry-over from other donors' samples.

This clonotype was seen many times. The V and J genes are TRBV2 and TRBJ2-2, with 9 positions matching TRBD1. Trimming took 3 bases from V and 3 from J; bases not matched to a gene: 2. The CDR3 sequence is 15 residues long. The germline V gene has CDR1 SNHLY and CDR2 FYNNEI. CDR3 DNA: TGTGCCAGCAGTGACTGGACAGGGGACACCGGGGAGCTGTTTTTT. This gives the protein CASSDWTGDTGELFF.

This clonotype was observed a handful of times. CDR3 residues: CASSPQGTGGYEQYF. The CDR3 DNA reads TGTGCCAGCTCACCACAGGGGACAGGGGGCTACGAGCAGTACTTC. The chain links TRBV18 to TRBJ2-7; 11 nucleotides agree with TRBD1. This CDR3 contains 15 residues. V trimming: 1 base; J trimming: 3 bases; junction bases outside the gene matches: 2. Germline loops: CDR1 KGHSH, CDR2 LQKENI.

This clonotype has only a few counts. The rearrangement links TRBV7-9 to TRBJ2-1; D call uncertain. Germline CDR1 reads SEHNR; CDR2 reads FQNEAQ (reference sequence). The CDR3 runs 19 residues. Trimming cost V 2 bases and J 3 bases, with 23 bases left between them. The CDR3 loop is CASSLPRGSRPENYNEQFF. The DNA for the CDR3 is TGTGCCAGCAGCTTACCCCGTGGATCCCGTCCTGAAAACTACAATGAGCAGTTCTTC.

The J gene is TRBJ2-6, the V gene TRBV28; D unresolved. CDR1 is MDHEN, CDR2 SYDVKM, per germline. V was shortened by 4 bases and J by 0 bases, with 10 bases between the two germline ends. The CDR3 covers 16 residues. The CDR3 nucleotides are TGTGCCAGCAGTTCCCCAACAGTCTCTGGGGCCAACGTCCTGACTTTC. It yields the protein CASSSPTVSGANVLTF.

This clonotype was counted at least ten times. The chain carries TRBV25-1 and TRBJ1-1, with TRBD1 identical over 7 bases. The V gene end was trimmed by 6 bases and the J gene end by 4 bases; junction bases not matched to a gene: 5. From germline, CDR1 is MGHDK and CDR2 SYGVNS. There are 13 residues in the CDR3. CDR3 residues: CASSQGGTTEAFF. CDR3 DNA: TGTGCCAGCAGCCAGGGGGGAACCACTGAAGCTTTCTTT.

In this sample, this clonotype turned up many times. The CDR3 sequence: CASSSYSHTEAFF. Here the CDR3 DNA reads TGTGCCAGCAGTTCCTACAGCCACACTGAAGCTTTCTTT. This chain links TRBV28 with TRBJ1-1; D unresolved. The germline V and J ends were trimmed by 4 bases and 3 bases, with 9 bases remaining between them. Germline V gene data show CDR1 as MDHEN and CDR2 as SYDVKM. The CDR3 totals 13 residues.

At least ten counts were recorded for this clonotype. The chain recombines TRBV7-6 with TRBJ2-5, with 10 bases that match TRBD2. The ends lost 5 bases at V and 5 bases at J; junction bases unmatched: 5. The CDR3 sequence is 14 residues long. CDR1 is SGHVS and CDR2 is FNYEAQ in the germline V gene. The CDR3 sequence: CASSHRLAGETQYF. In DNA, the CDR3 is TGTGCCAGCAGCCACCGACTAGCGGGTGAGACCCAGTACTTC.

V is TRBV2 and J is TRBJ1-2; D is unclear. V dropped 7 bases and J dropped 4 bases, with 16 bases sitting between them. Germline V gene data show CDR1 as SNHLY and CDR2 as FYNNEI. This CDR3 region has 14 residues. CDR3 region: CASTLLRSSYGYTF. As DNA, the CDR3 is TGTGCCAGCACCCTTCTGAGAAGTAGCTATGGCTACACCTTC.

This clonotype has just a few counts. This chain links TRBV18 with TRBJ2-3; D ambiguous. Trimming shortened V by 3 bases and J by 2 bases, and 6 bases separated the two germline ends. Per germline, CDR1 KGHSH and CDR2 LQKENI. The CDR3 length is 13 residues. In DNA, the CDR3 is TGTGCCAGCTCACCGGACGCCACAGATACGCAGTATTTT. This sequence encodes CASSPDATDTQYF.

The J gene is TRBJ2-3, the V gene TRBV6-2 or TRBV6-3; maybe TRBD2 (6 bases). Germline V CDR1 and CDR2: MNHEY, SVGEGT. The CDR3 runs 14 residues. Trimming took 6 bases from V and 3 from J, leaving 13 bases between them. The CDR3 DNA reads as TGTGCCAGCAGAAGCCGGGAGTTGACAGATACGCAGTATTTT. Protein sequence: CASRSRELTDTQYF.